This T cell receptor (beta chain) was identified in a study of T cell responses to AZD1222 COVID-19 vaccine. Method: immunoSEQ multiplex PCR; TCRdb's copy keeps in-frame clones and lacks some. Of some 140,000 clones detected, 90% to 95% appear once; the ten largest clones hold approximately 6.9%. Points from the study as a whole: Donors were mostly white British, more females; clonal diversity possibly underestimated. Only a handful of AZD1222 recipients, more than 5 in all, had baseline seropositivity.

This clone was counted a single time. Antigen: not known. The receptor was derived from an adult who received the AZD1222 COVID-19 vaccine. This specimen consisted of peripheral blood, obtained 28 days after the second AZD1222 dose.

CDR3 amino acids: CASRKDRYFNEQYF. In nucleotides, the CDR3 is TGTGCCAGCAGAAAGGACAGGTATTTCAACGAGCAGTACTTC. The rearrangement uses TRBV28 and TRBJ2-7, with TRBD1 identical over 7 bases. Germline-derived CDR1 and CDR2 are MDHEN and SYDVKM. The CDR3 consists of 14 residues. Trimming removed 6 bases from V and 5 bases from J; junction bases left unmatched: 10.